The entry below describes one T cell receptor (beta chain). This study enrolled people aged 18 to 89 from approximately 24 US geographic areas. Grouping used clinical history reported by participants in a survey and questionnaire. Donors in Cohort 3 counted as recovered after two negative PCRs, clearance, or symptom resolution. Sequenced by immunoSEQ multiplex PCR; TCRdb stores in-frame clones only, minus some. The top ten clones hold about 4.2% of a sample with a few hundred thousand clones, 80% to 90% of them seen once. CDR1 is LNHDA, CDR2 SQIVND, per germline (reference sequence). The CDR3 loop spans 17 amino acids. J gave up 0 bases and V 5 bases, and 9 bases lay outside the gene matches. This entry belongs to a study of blood T cell repertoires in COVID-19.

The chain is built from TRBV19 and TRBJ2-7, with TRBD2 matching 11 bases. The sequence came from a man aged 30-40 years who had recovered from COVID-19. Specimen: PBMCs or T cells enriched from blood (not recorded which). CDR3 sequence (DNA): TGTGCCAGTAGTTTCACTAGCGGGGGACCCCGCTCCTACGAGCAGTACTTC. It is translated as CASSFTSGGPRSYEQYF.